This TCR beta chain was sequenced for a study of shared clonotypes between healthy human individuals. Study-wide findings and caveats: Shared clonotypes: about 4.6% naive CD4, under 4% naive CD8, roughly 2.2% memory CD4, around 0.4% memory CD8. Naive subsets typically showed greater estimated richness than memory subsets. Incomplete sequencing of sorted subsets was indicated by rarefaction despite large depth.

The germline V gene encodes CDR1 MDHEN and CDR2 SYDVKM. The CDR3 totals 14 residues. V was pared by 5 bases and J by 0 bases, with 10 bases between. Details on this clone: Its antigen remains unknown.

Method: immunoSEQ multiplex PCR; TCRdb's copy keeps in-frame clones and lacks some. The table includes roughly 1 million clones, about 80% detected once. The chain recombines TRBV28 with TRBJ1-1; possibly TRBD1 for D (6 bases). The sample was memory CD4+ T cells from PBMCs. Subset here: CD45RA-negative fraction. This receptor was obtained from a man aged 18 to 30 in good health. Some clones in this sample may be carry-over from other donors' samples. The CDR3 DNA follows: TGTGCCAGCAGTGAAACAGGGATGAACACTGAAGCTTTCTTT. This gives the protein CASSETGMNTEAFF.